A selection of T cell receptor beta chains follows, all from one sample in a study of PD-L1 blockade in urothelial cancer. Method: immunoSEQ multiplex PCR; TCRdb's copy keeps in-frame clones and lacks some. The data hold about 100,000 clones, with 91% observed a single time. Material: PBMCs, obtained around atezolizumab (anti-PD-L1) treatment. These receptors came from a woman older than 75 with urothelial cancer. CDR3s include the opening cysteine and the closing phenylalanine or tryptophan. D genes are given only for firm matches. Clone size, where shown, is once, few, many, or a class for clones that have expanded.

clone size: NA; J gene: TRBJ2-5; V gene: TRBV25-1; D gene: NA; CDR3 DNA: TGTGCCAGCAGTGAGGGTAGGGGCGCAAACCAAGAGACCCAGTACTTC; CDR3 protein: CASSEGRGANQETQYF
clone size: NA; J gene: TRBJ1-5; V gene: TRBV30; D gene: TRBD1; CDR3 DNA: TGTGCCTGGAGTGTGGGGGGACAGGAGAATCAGCCCCAGCATTTT; CDR3 protein: CAWSVGGQENQPQHF
clone size: NA; J gene: TRBJ2-3; V gene: TRBV10-3; D gene: TRBD2; CDR3 DNA: TGTGCCATCAGTGAGGCGAGACCGGGACTAGCGGGACTGGATACGCAGTATTTT; CDR3 protein: CAISEARPGLAGLDTQYF
clone size: NA; J gene: TRBJ2-7; V gene: TRBV11-2; D gene: TRBD2; CDR3 DNA: TGTGCCAGCAGCCCCCGGACTAGCGGATCCTACGAGCAGTACTTC; CDR3 protein: CASSPRTSGSYEQYF
clone size: NA; J gene: TRBJ1-2; V gene: TRBV5-1; D gene: NA; CDR3 DNA: TGCGCCAGCAGCTTGAGACGGGGGGGCAACTATGGCTACACCTTC; CDR3 protein: CASSLRRGGNYGYTF
clone size: NA; J gene: TRBJ2-7; V gene: TRBV19; D gene: NA; CDR3 DNA: TGTGCCAGTAGTATGGGACTCTACGAGCAGTACTTC; CDR3 protein: CASSMGLYEQYF
clone size: NA; J gene: TRBJ1-3; V gene: TRBV5-5; D gene: NA; CDR3 DNA: TGTGCCAGCAGAACGGACGGGAGCTCTGGAAACACCATATATTTT; CDR3 protein: CASRTDGSSGNTIYF
clone size: NA; J gene: TRBJ2-5; V gene: TRBV6-4; D gene: NA; CDR3 DNA: TGTGCCAGCAGTGACTCCTCTGTCGTCCAGTACTTC; CDR3 protein: CASSDSSVVQYF
clone size: once; J gene: TRBJ1-2; V gene: TRBV5-4; D gene: TRBD1; CDR3 DNA: TGTGCCAGCAGCTTGGGTTCGGGACAGGGATTTAGTGGCTACACCTTC; CDR3 protein: CASSLGSGQGFSGYTF
clone size: NA; J gene: TRBJ2-1; V gene: TRBV6-1; D gene: TRBD2; CDR3 DNA: TGTGCCAGCAGTGAAGCGAGACTAGCGGGAGGGGTCCCCCCTTGGGGGAATGAGCAGTTCTTC; CDR3 protein: CASSEARLAGGVPPWGNEQFF
clone size: NA; J gene: TRBJ1-5; V gene: TRBV2; D gene: NA; CDR3 DNA: TGTGCCAGCACCGGGACAACCGGTCGTAGCAATCAGCCCCAGCATTTT; CDR3 protein: CASTGTTGRSNQPQHF
clone size: NA; J gene: TRBJ2-1; V gene: TRBV6-1; D gene: NA; CDR3 DNA: TGTGCCAGCACGTCCTACAATGAGCAGTTCTTC; CDR3 protein: CASTSYNEQFF
clone size: NA; J gene: TRBJ2-7; V gene: TRBV15; D gene: TRBD1; CDR3 DNA: TGTGCCACCGGGGGACAGAGTGGGTCCTTCGAGCAGTACTTC; CDR3 protein: CATGGQSGSFEQYF
clone size: once; J gene: TRBJ2-7; V gene: TRBV27; D gene: TRBD1; CDR3 DNA: TGTGCCAGCAGTACCGACAGGGGGCGAGACGAGCAGTACTTC; CDR3 protein: CASSTDRGRDEQYF
clone size: NA; J gene: TRBJ1-1; V gene: TRBV2; D gene: NA; CDR3 DNA: TGTGCCAGCAGTGAACGGGAGGGGCTTGCTGAAGCTTTCTTT; CDR3 protein: CASSEREGLAEAFF
clone size: NA; J gene: TRBJ2-1; V gene: TRBV7-3; D gene: TRBD2; CDR3 DNA: TGTGCCAGCAGCCAGGGACTAGCGGGGGAGCAGTTCTTC; CDR3 protein: CASSQGLAGEQFF
clone size: NA; J gene: TRBJ1-2; V gene: TRBV5-1; D gene: TRBD1; CDR3 DNA: TGCGCCAGCAGCTTGGTACAGGGGGCATTTGATGTACAGGGCTACACCTTC; CDR3 protein: CASSLVQGAFDVQGYTF
clone size: once; J gene: TRBJ2-7; V gene: TRBV27; D gene: NA; CDR3 DNA: TGTGCCAGCAGCGGGAGCTCCTACGAGCAGTACTTC; CDR3 protein: CASSGSSYEQYF
clone size: NA; J gene: TRBJ1-4; V gene: TRBV6-5; D gene: TRBD1; CDR3 DNA: TGTGCAATCGGACAGGGAAAAAATGAAAAACTGTTTTTT; CDR3 protein: CAIGQGKNEKLFF
clone size: NA; J gene: TRBJ2-5; V gene: TRBV9; D gene: NA; CDR3 DNA: TGTGCCAGCAGCGTAGGGTCTAGCGTCCAAGAGACCCAGTACTTC; CDR3 protein: CASSVGSSVQETQYF
clone size: NA; J gene: TRBJ2-1; V gene: TRBV5-1; D gene: TRBD2; CDR3 DNA: TGCGCCAGCAGCCCGGGACTAGCGGGGTACAATGAGCAGTTCTTC; CDR3 protein: CASSPGLAGYNEQFF
clone size: NA; J gene: TRBJ2-1; V gene: TRBV15; D gene: NA; CDR3 DNA: TGTGCCACCAGCAGAGAAAGCGGGACATACAATGAGCAGTTCTTC; CDR3 protein: CATSRESGTYNEQFF
clone size: NA; J gene: TRBJ2-1; V gene: TRBV28; D gene: TRBD2; CDR3 DNA: TGTGCCAGCAGTTCGGGACTAGCGGTTGAGCAGTTCTTC; CDR3 protein: CASSSGLAVEQFF
clone size: NA; J gene: TRBJ2-5; V gene: TRBV10-3; D gene: TRBD2; CDR3 DNA: TGTGCCATCAGTGAGTCGGAGTCTAGCGGGACCCAGTACTTC; CDR3 protein: CAISESESSGTQYF
clone size: NA; J gene: TRBJ2-3; V gene: TRBV7-9; D gene: TRBD2; CDR3 DNA: TGTGCCAGCAGCGATCCGACTAGCGGGAGCGCAAATACGCAGTATTTT; CDR3 protein: CASSDPTSGSANTQYF
clone size: NA; J gene: TRBJ2-1; V gene: TRBV5-6; D gene: NA; CDR3 DNA: TGTGCCAGCAGCTTGGGACAGCTCTCCTACAATGAGCAGTTCTTC; CDR3 protein: CASSLGQLSYNEQFF
clone size: once; J gene: TRBJ2-1; V gene: TRBV5-1; D gene: NA; CDR3 DNA: TGCGCCAGCAGCTTCGGAGAGCCGACCTACAATGAGCAGTTCTTC; CDR3 protein: CASSFGEPTYNEQFF
clone size: NA; J gene: TRBJ1-2; V gene: TRBV9; D gene: TRBD1; CDR3 DNA: TGTGCCAGCAGAAGGACAGGGGGTAACTATGGCTACACCTTC; CDR3 protein: CASRRTGGNYGYTF
clone size: NA; J gene: TRBJ2-5; V gene: TRBV27; D gene: TRBD2; CDR3 DNA: TGTGCCAGCAGTTCGGCTAGCGGGAGGTCTCAAGAGACCCAGTACTTC; CDR3 protein: CASSSASGRSQETQYF
clone size: NA; J gene: TRBJ1-1; V gene: TRBV19; D gene: TRBD1; CDR3 DNA: TGTGCCGCCACAGGGGGCTGGGACACTGAAGCTTTCTTT; CDR3 protein: CAATGGWDTEAFF
clone size: NA; J gene: TRBJ2-5; V gene: TRBV5-6; D gene: TRBD2; CDR3 DNA: TGTGCCAGCAGCCTCGAGCGGGAGTGGGAGACCCAGTACTTC; CDR3 protein: CASSLEREWETQYF
clone size: NA; J gene: TRBJ2-1; V gene: TRBV2; D gene: NA; CDR3 DNA: TGTGCCAGCAGCCCTCACCGGAGGGGCGGGGAGCAGTTCTTC; CDR3 protein: CASSPHRRGGEQFF
clone size: NA; J gene: TRBJ1-1; V gene: TRBV6-1; D gene: NA; CDR3 DNA: TGTGCCAGCAGTGAAGCGGGCAAAGGGGCCGCAGACGCTTTCTTT; CDR3 protein: CASSEAGKGAADAFF
clone size: few; J gene: TRBJ1-2; V gene: TRBV7-3; D gene: NA; CDR3 DNA: TGTGCCAGCAGCTCCGGACAGCCCAATGGCTACACCTTC; CDR3 protein: CASSSGQPNGYTF
clone size: NA; J gene: TRBJ2-7; V gene: TRBV27; D gene: NA; CDR3 DNA: TGTGCCAGCAGTTTAAGGAGGACTTCCTACGAGCAGTACTTC; CDR3 protein: CASSLRRTSYEQYF
clone size: NA; J gene: TRBJ2-6; V gene: TRBV6-1; D gene: TRBD1; CDR3 DNA: TGTGCCAGCAGTGCCCCTACAGGGGTCGGGGCCAACGTCCTGACTTTC; CDR3 protein: CASSAPTGVGANVLTF
clone size: NA; J gene: TRBJ2-1; V gene: TRBV7-3; D gene: TRBD2; CDR3 DNA: TGTGCCAGCAGCTTAAGCGGCGGGAGAGGGTCCTACAATGAGCAGTTCTTC; CDR3 protein: CASSLSGGRGSYNEQFF
clone size: NA; J gene: TRBJ1-5; V gene: TRBV5-1; D gene: TRBD1; CDR3 DNA: TGCGCCAGCAGCCCCTCCGGGACAGACAATCAGCCCCAGCATTTT; CDR3 protein: CASSPSGTDNQPQHF